This is a list of T cell receptor beta chains from one sample in a study of post-analysis software for immune sequencing data. Each CDR3 protein gets one entry after TCRdb re-called the PCR reads with MiXCR. The sample yields about 800,000 distinct CDR3 sequences, roughly 29% seen once. The sequencing input was blood. Receptors originate from a girl aged 5-17 years with multiple sclerosis. Each CDR3 is given with its conserved first and last residue. A D gene is named only where the DNA matches it firmly. For some rows the clone size is stated as once, few or many, or as a class when expanded; others skip it.

J: TRBJ1-1
D: -
size: -
V: TRBV7-2
DNA: TGTGCCAGCAGCTTGATGGGGTATACTGAAGCTTTCTTT
CDR3: CASSLMGYTEAFF

J: TRBJ2-7
D: TRBD1
size: -
V: TRBV29-1
DNA: TGCAGCGTCTTGACAGGGTACTCCTACGAGCAGTACTTC
CDR3: CSVLTGYSYEQYF

J: TRBJ2-5
D: -
size: many
V: TRBV7-2
DNA: TGTGCCAGCAGCCCCAGGGTTAGGGGGGCTCAAGAGACCCAGTACTTC
CDR3: CASSPRVRGAQETQYF

J: TRBJ1-1
D: -
size: -
V: TRBV5-1
DNA: TGCGCCAGCAGCTTGGCCGGGGGAGTGAACACTGAAGCTTTCTTT
CDR3: CASSLAGGVNTEAFF

J: TRBJ2-1
D: TRBD2
size: -
V: TRBV4-3
DNA: TGCGCCAGCAGCCAAGATATGGGGACTACGCCGTCGGGTGAGCAGTTCTTC
CDR3: CASSQDMGTTPSGEQFF

J: TRBJ2-2
D: -
size: few
V: TRBV12-3/TRBV12-4
DNA: TGTGCCAGCAGTTTCAGGACCTCGAACACCGGGGAGCTGTTTTTT
CDR3: CASSFRTSNTGELFF

J: TRBJ1-5
D: -
size: few
V: TRBV7-2
DNA: TGTGCCAGCAGCTCCCAAGGGGTTTATCAGCCCCAGCATTTT
CDR3: CASSSQGVYQPQHF

J: TRBJ2-5
D: -
size: -
V: TRBV11-3
DNA: TGTGCCTGCAGCGGCTCACCGGGAAAGACCCAGTACTTC
CDR3: CACSGSPGKTQYF

J: TRBJ1-5
D: -
size: -
V: TRBV20-1
DNA: TGCAGTGCTGTGCAGGGGCTTAACAGTCAGCCCCAGCATTTT
CDR3: CSAVQGLNSQPQHF

J: TRBJ2-1
D: -
size: few
V: TRBV20-1
DNA: TGCAGTGCCGACGACACCTACAATGAGCAGTTCTTC
CDR3: CSADDTYNEQFF

J: TRBJ2-1
D: TRBD1
size: -
V: TRBV20-1
DNA: TGCAGTGCCCCGACAGGGGTTGAGCAGTTCTTC
CDR3: CSAPTGVEQFF

J: TRBJ1-5
D: TRBD1
size: few
V: TRBV20-1
DNA: TGCAGTGCTAGAGAGTACCGGGACAGGAGGAATCAGCCCCAGCATTTT
CDR3: CSAREYRDRRNQPQHF

J: TRBJ2-7
D: TRBD1
size: few
V: TRBV5-1
DNA: TGCGCCAGCAGCTTGGTGATGACAGGGACGATTGACGAGCAGTACTTC
CDR3: CASSLVMTGTIDEQYF

J: TRBJ2-3
D: TRBD2
size: -
V: TRBV7-2
DNA: TGTGCCAGCAGCTTCCTAGCGGACCCTAGCACAGATACGCAGTATTTT
CDR3: CASSFLADPSTDTQYF

J: TRBJ2-1
D: TRBD1
size: few
V: TRBV5-1
DNA: TGCGCCAGCAGCTTGGTACGGACAGGGAATTACAATGAGCAGTTCTTC
CDR3: CASSLVRTGNYNEQFF

J: TRBJ2-5
D: -
size: -
V: TRBV19
DNA: TGTGCCAGTAGTATTGCAGGAGAGACCCAGTACTTC
CDR3: CASSIAGETQYF

J: TRBJ2-1
D: -
size: few
V: TRBV5-8
DNA: TGTGCCAGCAGCTTAATTGGTAGGGAAGAGCAGTTCTTC
CDR3: CASSLIGREEQFF

J: TRBJ2-1
D: -
size: -
V: TRBV11-2
DNA: TGTGCCAGCAGCTTATTGGGGGGTAGTCGGTTGGACAATGAGCAGTTCTTC
CDR3: CASSLLGGSRLDNEQFF

J: TRBJ2-7
D: TRBD2
size: many
V: TRBV12-3/TRBV12-4
DNA: TGTGCCAGCAGTTTTCGGGCGGGGGGATCCTACGAGCAGTACTTC
CDR3: CASSFRAGGSYEQYF

J: TRBJ2-5
D: -
size: -
V: TRBV5-1
DNA: TGCGCCAGCAGTCAATTGGGTCCCCAAGAGATCCAGTACTTC
CDR3: CASSQLGPQEIQYF

J: TRBJ2-1
D: -
size: -
V: TRBV6-6
DNA: TGTGCCAGCAGCTCGGACGGTGGTCGCAGTGACCAGTTCTTC
CDR3: CASSSDGGRSDQFF

J: TRBJ1-2
D: -
size: -
V: TRBV20-1
DNA: TGCAGTGCTATGCTGGGCACGGACTATGGCTACACCTTC
CDR3: CSAMLGTDYGYTF

J: TRBJ1-1
D: TRBD1
size: many
V: TRBV6-5
DNA: TGTGCCAGTTGGGACAGGGTAATCCCTGAAGCTTTCTTT
CDR3: CASWDRVIPEAFF